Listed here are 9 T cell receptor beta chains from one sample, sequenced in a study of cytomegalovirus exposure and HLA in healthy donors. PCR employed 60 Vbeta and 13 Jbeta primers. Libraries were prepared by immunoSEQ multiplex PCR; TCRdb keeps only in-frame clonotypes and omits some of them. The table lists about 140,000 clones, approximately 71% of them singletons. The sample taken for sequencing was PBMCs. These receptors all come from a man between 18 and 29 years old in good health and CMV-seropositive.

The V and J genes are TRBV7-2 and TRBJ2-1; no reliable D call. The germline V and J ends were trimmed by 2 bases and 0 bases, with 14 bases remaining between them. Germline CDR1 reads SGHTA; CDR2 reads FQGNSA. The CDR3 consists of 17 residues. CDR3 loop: CASSLFPIYSSYNEQFF. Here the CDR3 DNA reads TGTGCCAGCAGCTTATTTCCGATTTACAGCTCCTACAATGAGCAGTTCTTC. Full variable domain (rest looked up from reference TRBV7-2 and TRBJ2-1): GAGVSQSPSNKVTEKGKDVELRCDPISGHTALYWYRQSLGQGLEFLIYFQGNSAPDKSGLPSDRFSAERTGGSVSTLTIQRTQQEDSAVYLCASSLFPIYSSYNEQFFGPGTRLTVL.

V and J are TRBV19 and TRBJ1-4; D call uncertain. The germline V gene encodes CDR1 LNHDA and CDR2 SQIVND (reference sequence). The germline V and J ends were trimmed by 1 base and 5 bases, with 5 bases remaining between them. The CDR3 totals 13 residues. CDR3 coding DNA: TGTGCCAGTAGTATAGGGGAGAATGAAAAACTGTTTTTT. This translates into CASSIGENEKLFF.

CDR3 residues: CASSLAGQENGNTIYF. Here the CDR3 DNA reads TGTGCCAGCAGCTTAGCGGGACAGGAGAACGGAAACACCATATATTTT. This chain connects TRBV7-8 to TRBJ1-3; 8 nucleotides agree with TRBD1. CDR3 size: 16 residues. CDR1 is SGHVS and CDR2 is FQNEAQ in the germline V gene. V lost 0 bases to trimming and J lost 4 bases; unmatched junction nucleotides: 5.

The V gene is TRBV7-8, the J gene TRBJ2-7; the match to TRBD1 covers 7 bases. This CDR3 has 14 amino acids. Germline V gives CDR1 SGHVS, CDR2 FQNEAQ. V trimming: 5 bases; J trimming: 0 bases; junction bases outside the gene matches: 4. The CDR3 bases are TGTGCCAGCAGCCAGAGGGACAGCTCCTACGAGCAGTACTTC. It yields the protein CASSQRDSSYEQYF.

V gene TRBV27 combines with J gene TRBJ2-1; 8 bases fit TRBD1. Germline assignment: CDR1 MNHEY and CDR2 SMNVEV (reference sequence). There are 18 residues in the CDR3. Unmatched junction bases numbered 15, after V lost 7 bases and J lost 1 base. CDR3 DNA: TGTGCCAGCAATCTACGAGCTCACGACAGGGGATCCTACAATGAGCAGTTCTTC. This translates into CASNLRAHDRGSYNEQFF.

CDR3 in DNA: TGTGCCAGCAGTTTAAAGTTAAGCGCGAACACTGAAGCTTTCTTT. This sequence encodes CASSLKLSANTEAFF. The rearrangement joins TRBV27 to TRBJ1-1; no firm D call. The V gene lost 2 bases and the J gene lost 1 base, with 11 bases spanning the gap. CDR1 and CDR2 from the germline V gene are MNHEY and SMNVEV (reference sequence). The CDR3 is 15 amino acids.

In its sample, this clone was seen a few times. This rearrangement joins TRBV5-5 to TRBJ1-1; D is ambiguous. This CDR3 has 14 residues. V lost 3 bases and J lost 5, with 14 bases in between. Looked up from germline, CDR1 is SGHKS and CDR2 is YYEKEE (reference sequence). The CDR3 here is CASSSEWRATEAFF. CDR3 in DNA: TGTGCCAGCAGCTCTGAGTGGAGGGCGACTGAAGCTTTCTTT.

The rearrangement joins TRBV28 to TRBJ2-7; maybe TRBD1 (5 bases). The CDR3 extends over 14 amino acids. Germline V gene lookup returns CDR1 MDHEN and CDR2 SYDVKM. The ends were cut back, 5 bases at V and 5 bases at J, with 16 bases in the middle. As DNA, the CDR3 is TGTGCCAGCAGTCGTTGGGGCAGGGCGGACGAGCAGTACTTC. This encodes CASSRWGRADEQYF.

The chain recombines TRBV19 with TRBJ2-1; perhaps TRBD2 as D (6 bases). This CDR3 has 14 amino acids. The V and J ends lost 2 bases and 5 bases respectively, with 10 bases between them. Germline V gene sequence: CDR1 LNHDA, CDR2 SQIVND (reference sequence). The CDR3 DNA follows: TGTGCCAGTAGTATAATGGGGAGGAACAATGAGCAGTTCTTC. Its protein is CASSIMGRNNEQFF.